Following are 20 T cell receptor beta chains from one sample sequenced in a study of OX40 agonist ivuxolimab in advanced cancers. Profiled with immunoSEQ multiplex PCR; TCRdb holds only in-frame clones, not every one. The table records about 79,000 clones, 80% to 95% of them present only once. Sample: CD4+ or CD8+ T cells sorted from blood, taken in a trial of the OX40 agonist ivuxolimab. The origin of the receptors is an adult with an advanced solid tumor such as melanoma, head and neck, liver or kidney cancer.

The gene calls are TRBV19 and TRBJ2-7, with 9 positions matching TRBD1. The junction had 9 bases not matched to a gene; V was cut back by 3 bases and J by 0 bases. Germline-derived CDR1 and CDR2 are LNHDA and SQIVND (reference sequence). The CDR3 has 17 amino acids. This chain's CDR3 is CASSMACRDRDSYEQYV. The DNA for the CDR3 is TGTGCCAGTAGTATGGCCTGCCGGGACAGGGACTCCTACGAGCAGTACGTC.

This chain connects TRBV6-1 to TRBJ2-7; D might be TRBD2 (6 bases). The germline V gene encodes CDR1 MNHNS and CDR2 SASEGT. The CDR3 has 12 amino acids. V was clipped by 9 bases and J by 2 bases, with 11 bases between them. Here the CDR3 DNA reads TGTGCCAGAGGAGGGCTCACCTACGAGCAGTACTTC. It specifies CARGGLTYEQYF.

Remarks on this clone: At the DNA level, this CDR3 is encoded by other sequences in the same sample as well. The V and J genes are TRBV18 and TRBJ1-2; D gene ambiguous. The CDR3 is 13 amino acids. Deletions cut 2 bases from V and 2 bases from J, with 6 bases between. Per germline, CDR1 KGHSH and CDR2 LQKENI. The DNA for the CDR3 is TGTGCCAGCTCACCAGGAGACAACTATGGCTACACCTTC. Translated, it gives CASSPGDNYGYTF.

The chain carries TRBV5-4 and TRBJ2-1; 7 bases are shared with TRBD1. V dropped 4 bases and J dropped 1; count of bases not matched to a gene: 8. The CDR3 spans 16 residues. CDR1 and CDR2 from the germline V gene are SGHNT and YYREEE (reference sequence). CDR3 sequence (DNA): TGTGCCAGCAGCAGTGTAATGGGACAGTCCTACAATGAGCAGTTCTTC. Protein sequence: CASSSVMGQSYNEQFF.

This rearrangement joins TRBV10-3 to TRBJ1-4; D gene ambiguous. Trimming pared 0 bases from V and 10 bases from J, leaving 9 bases between. CDR1 is ENHRY and CDR2 is SYGVKD in the germline V gene. CDR3 length: 13 amino acids. This chain's CDR3 is CAISESKRGKLFF. The DNA of the CDR3 is TGTGCCATCAGTGAGTCAAAGCGCGGAAAACTGTTTTTT.

This chain joins TRBV2 and TRBJ2-5; 7 bases are a match to TRBD1. CDR1 is SNHLY, CDR2 FYNNEI, per germline. The length of the CDR3 is 13 residues. Losses at the gene ends were 6 bases for V and 2 bases for J; bases not matched to a gene: 3. CDR3 coding DNA: TGTGCCAGCAGCCTGGGACAGCAAGAGACCCAGTACTTC. It is translated as CASSLGQQETQYF.

The chain links TRBV15 to TRBJ2-5; D gene unclear. Trimming removed 3 bases at V and 3 bases at J, with 8 bases between. Germline CDR1 is LNHNV and CDR2 is YYDKDF (reference sequence). The CDR3 consists of 13 residues. CDR3 coding DNA: TGTGCCACCAGCAGGGCTAGTGAAGAGACCCAGTACTTC. It codes for CATSRASEETQYF. Full variable domain (outside the CDR3, taken from reference TRBV15 and TRBJ2-5): DAMVIQNPRYQVTQFGKPVTLSCSQTLNHNVMYWYQQKSSQAPKLLFHYYDKDFNNEADTPDNFQSRRPNTSFCFLDIRSPGLGDTAMYLCATSRASEETQYFGPGTRLLVL.

In its sample, this clone was seen a few times. This chain links TRBV19 with TRBJ1-5; the D is unclear. V lost 2 bases and J 1 base, leaving 6 bases between the germline ends. CDR1 LNHDA and CDR2 SQIVND come from the germline V gene (reference sequence). This CDR3 has 14 residues. CDR3 in amino acids: CASSITASNQPQHF. CDR3 DNA: TGTGCCAGTAGTATAACAGCGAGCAATCAGCCCCAGCATTTT.

This sequence joins TRBV6-1 and TRBJ1-2, with 9 bases that match TRBD1. Germline V gene lookup returns CDR1 MNHNS and CDR2 SASEGT. Trimming cost V 2 bases and J 0 bases; bases outside gene matches: 10. CDR3 size: 18 residues. In DNA form, the CDR3 reads TGTGCCAGCAGTGAATACGGACAGGGGACCTATTCTAACTATGGCTACACCTTC. It is translated as CASSEYGQGTYSNYGYTF.

This clone was picked up a small number of times. This chain joins TRBV10-1 and TRBJ2-2; no definite D call. Deletions cut 5 bases from V and 1 base from J, with 8 bases between. The length of the CDR3 is 14 residues. Germline values: CDR1 WNHNN, CDR2 SYGVQD (reference sequence). The CDR3 DNA follows: TGCGCCAGCAGTATGCACCGGAACACCGGGGAGCTGTTTTTT. This encodes CASSMHRNTGELFF.

The chain joins TRBV7-9 to TRBJ2-6, with D possibly TRBD2 on 5 matching bases. The CDR3 length is 15 residues. From germline, CDR1 is SEHNR and CDR2 FQNEAQ (reference sequence). Trimming cost V 4 bases and J 2 bases, with 9 bases left between them. The CDR3 is CASSSRGTGANVLTF. The DNA of the CDR3 is TGTGCCAGCAGCTCCCGAGGGACTGGGGCCAACGTCCTGACTTTC. The full variable domain, in which reference TRBV7-9 and TRBJ2-6 provide the parts outside the CDR3, is DTGVSQNPRHKITKRGQNVTFRCDPISEHNRLYWYRQTLGQGPEFLTYFQNEAQLEKSRLLSDRFSAERPKGSFSTLEIQRTEQGDSAMYLCASSSRGTGANVLTFGAGSRLTVL.

The chain carries TRBV6-1 and TRBJ2-4, with D possibly TRBD2 on 5 matching bases. V was shortened by 10 bases and J by 0 bases, with 10 bases between the two germline ends. Germline CDR1 MNHNS, CDR2 SASEGT. The CDR3 runs to 13 residues. Here the CDR3 DNA reads TGTGCCACCGGGCGGGTAGCCAAAAACATTCAGTACTTC. It codes for CATGRVAKNIQYF.

The genes are TRBV4-1 and TRBJ2-2, with D maybe TRBD1 (6 bases). In germline, CDR1 is MGHRA, CDR2 YSYEKL. V shed 2 bases and J shed 6 bases, with 16 bases lying between them. The CDR3 consists of 16 residues. The CDR3 protein is CASSQPGATGAGELFF. The DNA for the CDR3 is TGCGCCAGCAGCCAACCTGGAGCGACAGGCGCCGGGGAGCTGTTTTTT.

The chain combines TRBV9 with TRBJ2-3, with no clear D. The germline gives CDR1 SGDLS, CDR2 YYNGEE. Trimming took 6 bases from V and 2 from J, leaving 13 bases between them. CDR3 length: 14 amino acids. This CDR3 is CASNDRVITDTQYF. The CDR3 DNA is TGTGCCAGCAACGATAGGGTTATCACAGATACGCAGTATTTT.

This chain joins TRBV4-1 and TRBJ1-2, with 10 bases lining up with TRBD1. This CDR3 contains 14 residues. Per the germline V gene, CDR1 is MGHRA and CDR2 is YSYEKL. Trimming at V came to 6 bases and at J to 5 bases, leaving 6 bases not matched to a gene. The CDR3 is CASSSGQGWYGYTF. The CDR3 region has the DNA TGCGCCAGCAGTTCGGGACAGGGGTGGTATGGCTACACCTTC.

V is TRBV11-2 and J is TRBJ2-6; D is perhaps TRBD2 (5 bases). The germline V gene encodes CDR1 SGHAT and CDR2 FQNNGV. The CDR3 has 17 amino acids. The V and J ends lost 5 bases and 2 bases respectively, with 16 bases between them. In DNA form, the CDR3 reads TGTGCCAGCAGCCCACTTTTCACGGGGACTGGGGCCAACGTCCTGACTTTC. Translating it yields CASSPLFTGTGANVLTF.

This chain connects TRBV28 to TRBJ1-1; 7 bases fit TRBD1. Germline V gives CDR1 MDHEN, CDR2 SYDVKM. The ends lost 8 bases at V and 3 bases at J; junction bases unmatched: 12. The CDR3 sequence is 15 residues long. The CDR3 spells CASSDRARGDTEAFF. CDR3 in DNA: TGTGCCAGCTCCGACAGGGCTAGAGGTGACACTGAAGCTTTCTTT.

The genes are TRBV6-1 and TRBJ2-2, with unresolved D. CDR1 is MNHNS and CDR2 is SASEGT in the germline V gene. This CDR3 is built from 14 residues. Deletions cut 4 bases from V and 0 bases from J, with 6 bases between. CDR3 residues: CASSGVANTGELFF. CDR3 coding DNA: TGTGCCAGCAGTGGGGTCGCGAACACCGGGGAGCTGTTTTTT.

The V call is TRBV6-1, the J call TRBJ1-2; no definite D call. Germline loops: CDR1 MNHNS, CDR2 SASEGT. The CDR3 contains 11 residues. As DNA, the CDR3 is TGTGCTGGCTCCACTAACTATGGCTACACCTTC. Amino acids: CAGSTNYGYTF.

The chain couples TRBV27 to TRBJ1-4, with TRBD1 identical over 10 bases. Germline V gene data show CDR1 as MNHEY and CDR2 as SMNVEV (reference sequence). V was pared by 5 bases and J by 4 bases, with 1 base of the junction left unmatched. This CDR3 contains 14 residues. The CDR3 bases are TGTGCCAGCAGTCGGGACAGGGGTAATGAAAAACTGTTTTTT. Its translation: CASSRDRGNEKLFF.